The T cell receptor (beta chain) under discussion was sequenced for a study of cytomegalovirus exposure and HLA in healthy donors. Germline CDR1 reads SQVTM; CDR2 reads ANQGSEA. Trimming left V 6 bases short and J 7 bases short, with 18 bases between. This CDR3 region has 14 residues. Overall study findings and caveats: Among TCR beta chains of equal frequency, HLA-associated ones were more clonally expanded in a later analysis. Associated with HLA alleles at 0.05 false discovery rate in a later analysis were 15,000 to 20,000 TCR beta sequences.

13 Jbeta primers and 60 Vbeta primers were used for the PCR. Generated by immunoSEQ multiplex PCR, the TCRdb table keeps only in-frame clones and is missing some. The sample includes 95,000 to 150,000 clones, roughly 80% of them seen just once. Remarks on this clone: Its antigen is unidentified.

The sample comprised PBMCs. This chain connects TRBV29-1 to TRBJ2-2; D might be TRBD1 (6 bases). The source is a female donor in good health and CMV-seropositive. The DNA of the CDR3 is TGCAGCGTCACAGGGCCCCTATCAGTCGGGGAGCTGTTTTTT. Translated: CSVTGPLSVGELFF.